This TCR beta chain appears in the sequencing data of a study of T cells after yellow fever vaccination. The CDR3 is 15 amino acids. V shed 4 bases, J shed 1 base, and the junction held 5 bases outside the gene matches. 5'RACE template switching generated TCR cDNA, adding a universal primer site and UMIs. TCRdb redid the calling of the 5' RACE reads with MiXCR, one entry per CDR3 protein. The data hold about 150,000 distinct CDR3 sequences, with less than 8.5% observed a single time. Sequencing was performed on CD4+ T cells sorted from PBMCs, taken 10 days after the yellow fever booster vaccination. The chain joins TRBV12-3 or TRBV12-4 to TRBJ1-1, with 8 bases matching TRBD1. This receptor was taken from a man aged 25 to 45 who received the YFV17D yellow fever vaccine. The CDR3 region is CASSYRGSKNTEAFF. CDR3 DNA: TGTGCCAGCAGTTACAGGGGGTCCAAGAACACTGAAGCTTTCTTT.